These T cell receptor beta chains were read from a single sample in a study of immune evolution from preneoplasia to lung adenocarcinoma. The table came from immunoSEQ multiplex PCR; TCRdb's copy has only in-frame clones and leaves some out. Among 1,500 to 2,000 clones listed, approximately 88% were seen once. What was sequenced was FFPE tissue from an adenomatous hyperplasia lung lesion. The receptors originated from a donor older than 65 with lung adenocarcinoma. Each CDR3 is given with its conserved first and last residue. The D gene is left open where the match is weak. A row's size may be missing; if present it is once, few, many or a size class.

D gene,V gene,J gene,clone size,CDR3 DNA,CDR3 protein
.,TRBV7-9,TRBJ2-7,.,TGTGCCAGCAGCCCTCCGTGGGGGGACGAGCAGTACTTC,CASSPPWGDEQYF
.,TRBV25-1,TRBJ2-7,.,TGTGCCAGCAGTGACGTACAGGCAGGGCTCTACGAGCAGTACTTC,CASSDVQAGLYEQYF
TRBD2,TRBV11-1,TRBJ2-7,.,TGTGCCAGCAGCTTAGCGACGGGAGGACCCTACGAGCAGTACTTC,CASSLATGGPYEQYF
.,TRBV27,TRBJ1-5,.,TGTGCCAGCAGTTTATCGTCTCTTCAGCCCCAGCATTTT,CASSLSSLQPQHF
TRBD1,TRBV6-5,TRBJ1-2,.,TGTGCCAGCAGTAAGACAGGGAACTATGGCTACACCTTC,CASSKTGNYGYTF
TRBD1,TRBV7-2,TRBJ2-5,.,TGTGCCAGCAGCCCACAGGGGGCGCGGGAGACCCAGTACTTC,CASSPQGARETQYF
TRBD1,TRBV6-5,TRBJ1-1,.,TGTGCCAGCAGAGTTGGACAGGGAAGTGAAGCTTTCTTT,CASRVGQGSEAFF
.,TRBV7-2,TRBJ1-2,few,TGTGCCAGCAGCTTAACTTACAGACTAACTAACTATGGCTACACCTTC,CASSLTYRLTNYGYTF
TRBD2,TRBV29-1,TRBJ2-7,.,TGCAGCGTTGAAGGCGGGGGGGCCTACGAGCAGTACTTC,CSVEGGGAYEQYF
TRBD1,TRBV2,TRBJ1-4,.,TGTGCCAGCGGGACAGGGTTTGAAAAACTGTTTTTT,CASGTGFEKLFF
TRBD2,TRBV7-2,TRBJ2-5,.,TGTGCCAGCAGCTTACCGAGCGGGGGAGAGACCCAGTACTTC,CASSLPSGGETQYF